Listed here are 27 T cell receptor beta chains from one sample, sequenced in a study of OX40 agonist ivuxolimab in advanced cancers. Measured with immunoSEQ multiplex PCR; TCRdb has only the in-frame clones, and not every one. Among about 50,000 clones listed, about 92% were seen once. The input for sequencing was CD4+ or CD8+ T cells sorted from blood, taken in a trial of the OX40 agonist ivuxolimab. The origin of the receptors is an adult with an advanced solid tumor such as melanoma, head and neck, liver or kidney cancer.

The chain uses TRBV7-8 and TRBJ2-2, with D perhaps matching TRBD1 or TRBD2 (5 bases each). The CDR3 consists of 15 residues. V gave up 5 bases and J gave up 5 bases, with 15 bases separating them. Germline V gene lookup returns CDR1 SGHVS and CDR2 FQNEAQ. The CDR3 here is CASSPSRDRTGELFF. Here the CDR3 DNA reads TGTGCCAGCAGCCCCAGCCGGGACCGAACCGGGGAGCTGTTTTTT.

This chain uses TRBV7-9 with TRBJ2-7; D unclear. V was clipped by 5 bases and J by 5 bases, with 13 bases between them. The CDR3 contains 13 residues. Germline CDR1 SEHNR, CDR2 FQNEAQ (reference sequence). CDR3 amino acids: CASSPLEVHEQYF. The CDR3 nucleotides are TGTGCCAGCAGCCCCCTAGAGGTCCACGAGCAGTACTTC.

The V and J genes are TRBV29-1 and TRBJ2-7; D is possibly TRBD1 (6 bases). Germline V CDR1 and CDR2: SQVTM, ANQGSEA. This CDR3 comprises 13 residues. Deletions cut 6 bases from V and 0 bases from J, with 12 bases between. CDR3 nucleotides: TGCAGCGTCGGGACACGGAGCTCCTACGAGCAGTACTTC. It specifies CSVGTRSSYEQYF.

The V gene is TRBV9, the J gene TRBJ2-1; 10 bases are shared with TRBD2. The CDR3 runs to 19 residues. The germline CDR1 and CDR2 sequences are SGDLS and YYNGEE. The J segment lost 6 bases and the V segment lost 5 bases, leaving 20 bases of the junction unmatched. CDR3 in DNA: TGTGCCAGCAGTACTAGCGGGATTCCCCACCGGGTGATGGGCAATGAGCAGTTCTTC. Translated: CASSTSGIPHRVMGNEQFF.

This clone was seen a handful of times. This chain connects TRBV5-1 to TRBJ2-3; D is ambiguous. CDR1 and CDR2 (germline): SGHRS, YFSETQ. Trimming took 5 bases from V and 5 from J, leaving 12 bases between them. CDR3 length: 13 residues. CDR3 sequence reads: CASSEPPGDTQYF. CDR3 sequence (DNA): TGCGCCAGCAGTGAACCGCCCGGAGATACGCAGTATTTT.

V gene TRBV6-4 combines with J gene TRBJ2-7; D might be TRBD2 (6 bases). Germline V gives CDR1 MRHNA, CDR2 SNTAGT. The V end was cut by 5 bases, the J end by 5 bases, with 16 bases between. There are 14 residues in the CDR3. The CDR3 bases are TGTGCCAGCAGTCCCTCTTCCGCTAGCGACGAGCAGTACTTC. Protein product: CASSPSSASDEQYF.

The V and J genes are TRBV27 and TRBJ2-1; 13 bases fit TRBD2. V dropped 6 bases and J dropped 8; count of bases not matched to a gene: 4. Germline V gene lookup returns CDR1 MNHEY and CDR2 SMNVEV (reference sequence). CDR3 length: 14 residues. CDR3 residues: CASSLGLAGDEQFF. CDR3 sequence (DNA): TGTGCCAGCAGCCTTGGACTAGCGGGAGATGAGCAGTTCTTC.

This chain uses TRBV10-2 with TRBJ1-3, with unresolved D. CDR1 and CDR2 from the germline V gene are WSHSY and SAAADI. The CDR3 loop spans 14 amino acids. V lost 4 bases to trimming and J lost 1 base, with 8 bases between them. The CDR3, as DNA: TGCGCCAGCAGTGCGATCGGTTCTGGAAACACCATATATTTT. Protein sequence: CASSAIGSGNTIYF.

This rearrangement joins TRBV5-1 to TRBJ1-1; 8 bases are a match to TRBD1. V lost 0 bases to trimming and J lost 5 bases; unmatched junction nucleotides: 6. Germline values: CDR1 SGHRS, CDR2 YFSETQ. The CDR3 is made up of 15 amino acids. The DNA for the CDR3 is TGCGCCAGCAGCTTGGGTCAGGGGGCCAGTACTGAAGCTTTCTTT. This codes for CASSLGQGASTEAFF.

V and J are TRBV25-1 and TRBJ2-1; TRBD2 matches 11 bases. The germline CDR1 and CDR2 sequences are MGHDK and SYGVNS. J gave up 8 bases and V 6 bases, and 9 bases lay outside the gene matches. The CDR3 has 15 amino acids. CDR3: CASRSRTSGGDEQFF. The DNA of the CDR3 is TGTGCCAGCAGATCCCGCACTAGCGGGGGCGATGAGCAGTTCTTC.

CDR3 in amino acids: CASSQEGLAESTF. As DNA, the CDR3 is TGCGCCAGCAGCCAGGAGGGTCTAGCGGAATCGACTTTC. The chain joins TRBV4-1 to TRBJ2-6; 7 nucleotides match TRBD2. Germline V gives CDR1 MGHRA, CDR2 YSYEKL. The CDR3 runs to 13 residues. V shed 3 bases and J 18 bases; nucleotides not matched to a gene: 11.

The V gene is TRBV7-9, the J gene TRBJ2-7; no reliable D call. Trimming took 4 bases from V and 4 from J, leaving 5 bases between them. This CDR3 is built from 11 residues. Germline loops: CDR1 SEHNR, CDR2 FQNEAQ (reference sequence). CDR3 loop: CASSSPYEQYF. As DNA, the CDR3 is TGTGCCAGCAGCTCCCCTTACGAGCAGTACTTC. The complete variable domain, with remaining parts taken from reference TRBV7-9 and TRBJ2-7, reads DTGVSQNPRHKITKRGQNVTFRCDPISEHNRLYWYRQTLGQGPEFLTYFQNEAQLEKSRLLSDRFSAERPKGSFSTLEIQRTEQGDSAMYLCASSSPYEQYFGPGTRLTVT.

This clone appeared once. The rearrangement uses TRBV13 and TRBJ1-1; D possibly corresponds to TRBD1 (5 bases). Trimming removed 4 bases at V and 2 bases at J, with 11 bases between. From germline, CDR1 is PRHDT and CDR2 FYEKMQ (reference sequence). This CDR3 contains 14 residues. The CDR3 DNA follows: TGTGCCAGCAGCTCGGGACCGCTCAACACTGAAGCTTTCTTT. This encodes CASSSGPLNTEAFF.

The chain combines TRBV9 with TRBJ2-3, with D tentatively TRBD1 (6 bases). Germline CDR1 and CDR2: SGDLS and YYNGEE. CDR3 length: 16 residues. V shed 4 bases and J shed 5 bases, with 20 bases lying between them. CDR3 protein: CASSLNGLGAGDTQYF. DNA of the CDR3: TGTGCCAGCAGCCTCAACGGACTGGGGGCGGGAGATACGCAGTATTTT.

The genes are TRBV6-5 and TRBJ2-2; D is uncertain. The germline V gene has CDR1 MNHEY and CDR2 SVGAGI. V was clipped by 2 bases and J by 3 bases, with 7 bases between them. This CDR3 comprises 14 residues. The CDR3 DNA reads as TGTGCCAGCAGTTACGCTTCTGACACCGGGGAGCTGTTTTTT. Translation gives CASSYASDTGELFF.

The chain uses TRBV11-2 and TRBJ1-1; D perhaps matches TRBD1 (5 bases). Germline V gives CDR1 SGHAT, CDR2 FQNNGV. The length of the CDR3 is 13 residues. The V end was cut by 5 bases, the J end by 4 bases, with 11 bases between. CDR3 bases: TGTGCCAGCAGCGGATCAGGGATCACTGAAGCTTTCTTT. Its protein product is CASSGSGITEAFF.

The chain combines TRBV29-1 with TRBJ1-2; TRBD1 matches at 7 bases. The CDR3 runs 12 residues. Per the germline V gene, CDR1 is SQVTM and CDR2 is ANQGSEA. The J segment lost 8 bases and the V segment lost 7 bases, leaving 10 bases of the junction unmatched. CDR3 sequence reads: CSALMTGPGYTF. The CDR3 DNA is TGCAGCGCCCTCATGACAGGGCCCGGCTACACCTTC.

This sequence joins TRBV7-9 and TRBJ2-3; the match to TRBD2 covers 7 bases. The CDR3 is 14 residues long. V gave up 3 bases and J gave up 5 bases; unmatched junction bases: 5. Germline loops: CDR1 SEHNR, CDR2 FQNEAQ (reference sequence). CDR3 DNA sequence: TGTGCCAGCAGCTTGGACGGGGAGGGAGATACGCAGTATTTT. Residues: CASSLDGEGDTQYF.

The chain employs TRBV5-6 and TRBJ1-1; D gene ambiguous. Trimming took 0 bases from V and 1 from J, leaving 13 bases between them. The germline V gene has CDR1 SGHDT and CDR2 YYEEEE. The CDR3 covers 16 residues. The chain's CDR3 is CASSLVVRVWNTEAFF. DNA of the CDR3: TGTGCCAGCAGCTTGGTCGTAAGGGTGTGGAACACTGAAGCTTTCTTT.

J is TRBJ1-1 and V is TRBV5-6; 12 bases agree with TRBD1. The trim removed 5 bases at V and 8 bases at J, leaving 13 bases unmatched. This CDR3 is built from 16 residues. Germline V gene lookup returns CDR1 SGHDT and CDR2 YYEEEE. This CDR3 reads CASRRDRGPEEEEAFF. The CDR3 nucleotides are TGTGCCAGCAGACGGGACAGGGGGCCCGAAGAAGAGGAAGCTTTCTTT.

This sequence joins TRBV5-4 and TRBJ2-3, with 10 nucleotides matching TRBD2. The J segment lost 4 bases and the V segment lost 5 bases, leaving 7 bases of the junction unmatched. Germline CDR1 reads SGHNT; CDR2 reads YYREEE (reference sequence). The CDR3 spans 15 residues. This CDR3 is CASRPLAGDSDTQYF. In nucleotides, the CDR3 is TGTGCCAGCAGACCGCTAGCGGGAGACTCAGATACGCAGTATTTT.

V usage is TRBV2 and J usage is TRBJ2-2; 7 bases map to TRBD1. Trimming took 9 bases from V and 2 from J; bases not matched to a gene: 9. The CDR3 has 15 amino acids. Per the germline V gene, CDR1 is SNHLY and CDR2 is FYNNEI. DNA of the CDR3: TGTGCCAGAACCTCCGGGACAGCAAACACCGGGGAGCTGTTTTTT. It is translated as CARTSGTANTGELFF.

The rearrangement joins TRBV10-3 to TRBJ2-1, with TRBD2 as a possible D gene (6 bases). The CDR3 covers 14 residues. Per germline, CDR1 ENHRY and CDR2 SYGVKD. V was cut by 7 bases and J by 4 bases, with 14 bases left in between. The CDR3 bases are TGTGCCATCAACCGGGAGAGGGATTACAATGAGCAGTTCTTC. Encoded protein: CAINRERDYNEQFF.

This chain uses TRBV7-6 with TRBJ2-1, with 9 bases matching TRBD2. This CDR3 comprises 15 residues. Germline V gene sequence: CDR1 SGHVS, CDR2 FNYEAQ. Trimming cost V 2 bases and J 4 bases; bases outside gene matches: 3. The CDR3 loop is CASSLLAGAYNEQFF. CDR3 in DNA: TGTGCCAGCAGCTTATTAGCGGGGGCATACAATGAGCAGTTCTTC.

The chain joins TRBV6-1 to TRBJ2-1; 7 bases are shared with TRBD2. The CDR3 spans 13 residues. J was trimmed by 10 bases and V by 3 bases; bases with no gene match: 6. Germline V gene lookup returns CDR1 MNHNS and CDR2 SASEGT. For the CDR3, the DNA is TGTGCCAGCAGTGACCCGGGACTATACGAGCAGTTCTTC. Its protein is CASSDPGLYEQFF.

The CDR3 is CASSLGEGDTEAFF. The CDR3 nucleotides read TGTGCCAGCAGCTTGGGGGAAGGCGACACTGAAGCTTTCTTT. The rearrangement joins TRBV5-6 to TRBJ1-1; D is unclear. V was trimmed by 0 bases and J by 3 bases, leaving 9 bases between them. Per germline, CDR1 SGHDT and CDR2 YYEEEE. CDR3 length: 14 amino acids.

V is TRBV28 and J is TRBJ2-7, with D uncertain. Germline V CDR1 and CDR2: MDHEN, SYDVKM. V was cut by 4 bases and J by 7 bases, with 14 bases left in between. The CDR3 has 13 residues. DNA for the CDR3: TGTGCCAGCAGTTCCCACCCGGTCGAGGAGCAGTACGTC. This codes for CASSSHPVEEQYV.